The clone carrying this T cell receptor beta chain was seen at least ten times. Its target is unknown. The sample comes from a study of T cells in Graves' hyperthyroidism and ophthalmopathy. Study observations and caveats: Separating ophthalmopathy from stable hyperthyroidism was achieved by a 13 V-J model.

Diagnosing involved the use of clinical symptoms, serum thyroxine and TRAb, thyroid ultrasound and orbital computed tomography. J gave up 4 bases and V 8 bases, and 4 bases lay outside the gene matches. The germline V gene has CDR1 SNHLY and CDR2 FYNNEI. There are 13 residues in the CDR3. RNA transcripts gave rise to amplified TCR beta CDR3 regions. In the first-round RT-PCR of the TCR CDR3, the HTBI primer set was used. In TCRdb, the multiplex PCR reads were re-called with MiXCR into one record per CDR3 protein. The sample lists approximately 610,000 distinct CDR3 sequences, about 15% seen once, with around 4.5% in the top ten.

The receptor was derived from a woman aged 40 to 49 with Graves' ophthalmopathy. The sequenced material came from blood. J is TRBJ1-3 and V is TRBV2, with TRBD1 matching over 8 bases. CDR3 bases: TGTGCCAGCGGCCGGGACAGGGGAAACACCATATATTTT. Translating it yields CASGRDRGNTIYF.